This section outlines one TCR beta chain sequence together with its context. This record comes from a study of T-cell reconstitution after alpha-beta-depleted transplantation in children. Trimming removed 2 bases from V and 7 bases from J; junction bases left unmatched: 18. CDR1 and CDR2 from the germline V gene are SGHVS and FNYEAQ. The length of the CDR3 is 20 residues. Unique molecular identifiers were built into the TCRbeta library. TCRdb reprocessed the PCR reads with MiXCR, giving one entry per CDR3 protein. There are 90,000 to 100,000 distinct CDR3 sequences in the sample; more than 20% occur only once, and about 22% lies in the top ten.

The clonotype originates from a boy aged 2 to 10 with acute lymphoblastic leukemia, due to receive a stem cell transplant. The rearrangement uses TRBV7-6 and TRBJ2-2; 11 bases agree with TRBD2. The specimen was PBMCs, collected before TCRalphabeta/CD19-depleted stem cell transplant. The DNA for the CDR3 is TGTGCCAGCAGCTTATCCCCGGGACTAGCGGAGGGTGTGTCGTTCGGGGAGCTGTTTTTT. It is translated as CASSLSPGLAEGVSFGELFF. Variable domain in full (rest from reference TRBV7-6 and TRBJ2-2): GAGVSQSPRYKVTKRGQDVALRCDPISGHVSLYWYRQALGQGPEFLTYFNYEAQQDKSGLPNDRFSAERPEGSISTLTIQRTEQRDSAMYRCASSLSPGLAEGVSFGELFFGEGSRLTVL.